This T cell receptor (beta chain) was profiled in a study of blood T cell repertoires in COVID-19. Study details: Spain, Italy and the United States supplied samples that represented acute and convalescent COVID-19. Nucleic acid was either cDNA or gDNA, and it came from T cells, B-cell-depleted T cells, or PBMCs.

The authors' processing: Researchers report that nucleated cell counts were estimated from reference gene primer amplification. Sequencing used immunoSEQ multiplex PCR; TCRdb keeps in-frame clones, though not all of them. The DNA was the basis for D and trimming; V, J and clone size are from that table. Of under 80,000 clones in the sample, around 80% were seen once. Between the trimmed V and J ends, which lost 0 bases and 6 bases, there was a span of 9 bases. CDR3 length: 13 residues. Looked up from germline, CDR1 is SGHRS and CDR2 is YFSETQ. This clonotype was obtained from a human donor in a cohort sampled during active COVID-19. The V call is TRBV5-1, the J call TRBJ2-5; D gene uncertain. Material: peripheral blood. CDR3 region: CASSLAVVQTQYF. The CDR3 region has the DNA TGCGCCAGCAGCTTGGCGGTGGTCCAGACCCAGTACTTC.